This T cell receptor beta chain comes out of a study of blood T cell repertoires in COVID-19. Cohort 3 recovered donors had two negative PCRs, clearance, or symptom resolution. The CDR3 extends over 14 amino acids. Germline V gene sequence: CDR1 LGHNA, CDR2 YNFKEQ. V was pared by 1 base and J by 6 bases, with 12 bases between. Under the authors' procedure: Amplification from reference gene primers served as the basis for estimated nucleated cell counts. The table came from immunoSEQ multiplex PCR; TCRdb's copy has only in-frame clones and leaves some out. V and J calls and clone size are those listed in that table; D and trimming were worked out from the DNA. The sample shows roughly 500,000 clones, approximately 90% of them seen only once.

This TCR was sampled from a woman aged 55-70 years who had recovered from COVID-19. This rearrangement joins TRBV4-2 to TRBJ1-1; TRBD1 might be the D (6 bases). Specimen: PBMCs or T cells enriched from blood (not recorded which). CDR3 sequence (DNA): TGTGCCAGCAGCCAAGCTACAGGGACCGCTGAAGCTTTCTTT. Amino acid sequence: CASSQATGTAEAFF.